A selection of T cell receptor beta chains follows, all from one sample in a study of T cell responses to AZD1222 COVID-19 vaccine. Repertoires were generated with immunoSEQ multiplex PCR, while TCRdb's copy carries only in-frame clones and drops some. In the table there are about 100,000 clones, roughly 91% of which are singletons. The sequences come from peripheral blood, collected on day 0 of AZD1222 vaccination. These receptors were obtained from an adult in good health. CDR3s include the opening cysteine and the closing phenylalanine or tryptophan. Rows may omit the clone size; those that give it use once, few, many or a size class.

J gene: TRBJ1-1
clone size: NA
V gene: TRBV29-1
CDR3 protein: CSVALIPGQGEGEAFF

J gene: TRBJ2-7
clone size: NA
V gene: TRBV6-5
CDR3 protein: CASGIGRYEQYF

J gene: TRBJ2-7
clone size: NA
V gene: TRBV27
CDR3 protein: CASIPRWGGFYEQYF

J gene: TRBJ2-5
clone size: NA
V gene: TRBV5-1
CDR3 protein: CASSLGQDQETQYF

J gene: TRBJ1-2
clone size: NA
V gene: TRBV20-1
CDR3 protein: CSASRGQFAGYTF

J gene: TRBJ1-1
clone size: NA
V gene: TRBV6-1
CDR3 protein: CASSEAGGRTEAFF

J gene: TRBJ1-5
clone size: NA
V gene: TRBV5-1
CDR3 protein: CASSLGPDRVDQPQHF

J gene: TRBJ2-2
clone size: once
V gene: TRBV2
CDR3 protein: CASTRRTNTGELFF

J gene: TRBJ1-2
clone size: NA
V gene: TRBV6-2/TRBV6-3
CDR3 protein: CASSLSLSVGGYTF

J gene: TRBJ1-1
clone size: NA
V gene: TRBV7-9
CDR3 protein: CASSQGLTNTEAFF

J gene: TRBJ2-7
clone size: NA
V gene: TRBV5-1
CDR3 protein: CASSLDAGSRYEQYF

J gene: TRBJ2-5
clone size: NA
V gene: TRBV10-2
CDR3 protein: CASIPGAGETQYF

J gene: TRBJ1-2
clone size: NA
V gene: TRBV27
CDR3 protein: CASSSSGVGYTF

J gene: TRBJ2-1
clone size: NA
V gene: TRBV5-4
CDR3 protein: CASSLGFGYNEQFF

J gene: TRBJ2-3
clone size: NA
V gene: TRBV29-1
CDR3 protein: CSSVGGGTTDTQYF

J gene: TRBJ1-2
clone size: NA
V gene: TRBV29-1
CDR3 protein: CSAPVGGLHYGYTF

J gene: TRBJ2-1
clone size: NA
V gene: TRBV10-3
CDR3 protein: CAISDRTSGNNEQFF

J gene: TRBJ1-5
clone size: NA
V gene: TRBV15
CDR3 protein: CATSTQRLDSNQPQHF

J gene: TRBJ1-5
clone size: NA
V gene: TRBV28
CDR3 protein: CASRGSGLNQPQHF

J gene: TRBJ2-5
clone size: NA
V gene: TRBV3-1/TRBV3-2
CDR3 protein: CASSQASGTQYF

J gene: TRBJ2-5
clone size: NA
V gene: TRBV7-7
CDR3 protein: CASTRLAGPLQETQYF

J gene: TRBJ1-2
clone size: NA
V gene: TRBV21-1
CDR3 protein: CASSKPPVGGYTF

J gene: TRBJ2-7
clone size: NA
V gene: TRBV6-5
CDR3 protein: CASSRGDRLTYEQYF

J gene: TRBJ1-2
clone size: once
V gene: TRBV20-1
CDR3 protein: CSPQAVYGYTF

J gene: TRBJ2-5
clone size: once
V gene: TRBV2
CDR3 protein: CASSEGQGAKETQYF

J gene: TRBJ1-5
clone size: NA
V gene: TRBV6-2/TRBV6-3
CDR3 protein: CASSQGNFQPQHF

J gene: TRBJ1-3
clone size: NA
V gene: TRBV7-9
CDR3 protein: CASSLIGASDTIYF

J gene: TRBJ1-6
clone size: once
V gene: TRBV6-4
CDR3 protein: CASSESSGTRNSPLHF

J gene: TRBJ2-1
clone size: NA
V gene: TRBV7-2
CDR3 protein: CASSLASGIYEQFF

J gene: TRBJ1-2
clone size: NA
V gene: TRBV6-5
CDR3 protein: CASSYSVGTWGGYTF

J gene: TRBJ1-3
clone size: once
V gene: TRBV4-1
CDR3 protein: CASSQPRAGVTRGGNTIYF

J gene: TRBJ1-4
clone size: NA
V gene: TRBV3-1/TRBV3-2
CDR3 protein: CASSQDRGGKLFF

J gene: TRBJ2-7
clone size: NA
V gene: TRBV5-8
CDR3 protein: CASSLVTGTGLVKQYF

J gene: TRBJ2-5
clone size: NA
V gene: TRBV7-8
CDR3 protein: CASSRRLVYQETQYF

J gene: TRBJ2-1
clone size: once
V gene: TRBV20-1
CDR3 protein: CSASISVSSPGVGGSYNEQFF

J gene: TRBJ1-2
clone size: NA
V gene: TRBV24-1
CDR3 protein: CATSESTGYDGYTF

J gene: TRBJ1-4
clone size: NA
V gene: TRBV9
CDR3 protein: CASSARGQASNEKLFF

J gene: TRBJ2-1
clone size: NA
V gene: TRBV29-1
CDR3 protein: CSGGTGEGGEQFF

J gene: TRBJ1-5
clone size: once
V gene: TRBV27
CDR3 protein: CASSQGTGGTQPQHF

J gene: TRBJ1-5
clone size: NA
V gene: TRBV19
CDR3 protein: CASSMTGAASNQPQHF

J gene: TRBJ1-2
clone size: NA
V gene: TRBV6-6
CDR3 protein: CASSSQGGGNVYGYTF

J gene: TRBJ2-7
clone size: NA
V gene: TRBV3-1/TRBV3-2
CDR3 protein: CASSLLGAGKNEQYF

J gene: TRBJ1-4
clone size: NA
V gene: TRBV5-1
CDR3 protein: CASSPRGANEKLFF

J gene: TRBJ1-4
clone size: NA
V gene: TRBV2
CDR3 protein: CASSGVRGGEKLFF

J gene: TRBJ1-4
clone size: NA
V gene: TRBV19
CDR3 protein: CASSTLGQGGVRNEKLFF

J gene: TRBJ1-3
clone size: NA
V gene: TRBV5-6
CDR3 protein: CASSPLRGHGNTIYF

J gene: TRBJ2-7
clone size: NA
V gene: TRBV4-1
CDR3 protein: CASSQDGSGYEQYF

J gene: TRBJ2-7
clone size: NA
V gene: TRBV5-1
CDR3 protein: CASSLALAGWYEQYF

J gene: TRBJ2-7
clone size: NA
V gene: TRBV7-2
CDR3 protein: CASSGAYEQYF

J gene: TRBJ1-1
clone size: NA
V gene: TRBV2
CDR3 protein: CASRGGIGDTEAFF

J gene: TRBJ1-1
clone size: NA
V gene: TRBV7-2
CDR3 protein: CASIAGQASEAFF

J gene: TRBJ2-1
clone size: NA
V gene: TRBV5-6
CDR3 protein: CASSPRTSGHNEQFF

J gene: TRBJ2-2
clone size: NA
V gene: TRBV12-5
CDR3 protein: CASAWDRGNTGELFF

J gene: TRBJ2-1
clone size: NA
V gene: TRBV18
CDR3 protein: CASSPPTGHNYPNEQFF

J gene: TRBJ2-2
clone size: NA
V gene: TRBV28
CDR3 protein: CASRPIRQGSNTGELFF